The 3 T cell receptor beta chains in this list originate from one sample, sequenced in a study of prognosis after radiotherapy for stage I lung cancer. Multiplex PCR in two rounds served to amplify TCR beta CDR3 from genomic DNA. Primers were specific to each TRBV and TRBJ gene in first-round PCR. MiXCR, applied by TCRdb to the multiplex PCR reads, yields one record per CDR3 protein. Counted here are fewer than 65,000 distinct CDR3 sequences, 30% to 40% occurring once; the ten biggest clones make up 9.2%. The sample here was PBMCs, taken before or after stereotactic body radiation therapy (not recorded which). These receptor sequences come from a donor aged 50 or older with non-small cell lung cancer.

The V and J genes are TRBV7-9 and TRBJ2-7, with D possibly TRBD2 on 7 matching bases. This CDR3 has 15 amino acids. Per the germline V gene, CDR1 is SEHNR and CDR2 is FQNEAQ (reference sequence). The ends were cut back, 1 base at V and 2 bases at J, with 12 bases in the middle. CDR3 protein: CASSLEGGGPYEQYF. The CDR3 bases are TGTGCCAGCAGCTTAGAGGGGGGGGGCCCCTACGAGCAGTACTTC.

Many counts were recorded for this clonotype. The rearrangement joins TRBV12-3 or TRBV12-4 to TRBJ2-7; no definite D call. The V end lost 5 bases, the J end lost 2 bases, and 13 bases lay between the germline ends. This CDR3 is 14 amino acids long. The CDR3 spells CASSNLDTAYEQYF. The CDR3 DNA follows: TGTGCCAGCAGTAACCTTGACACCGCCTACGAGCAGTACTTC.

In this sample, this clonotype turned up many times. The chain combines TRBV20-1 with TRBJ1-1; D unclear. V lost 6 bases, J lost 1 base, and 12 bases lay in between. Germline assignment: CDR1 DFQATT and CDR2 SNEGSKA (reference sequence). The CDR3 loop spans 13 amino acids. The CDR3: CSAQRTTNTEAFF. CDR3 in DNA: TGCAGTGCCCAAAGAACCACGAACACTGAAGCTTTCTTT.